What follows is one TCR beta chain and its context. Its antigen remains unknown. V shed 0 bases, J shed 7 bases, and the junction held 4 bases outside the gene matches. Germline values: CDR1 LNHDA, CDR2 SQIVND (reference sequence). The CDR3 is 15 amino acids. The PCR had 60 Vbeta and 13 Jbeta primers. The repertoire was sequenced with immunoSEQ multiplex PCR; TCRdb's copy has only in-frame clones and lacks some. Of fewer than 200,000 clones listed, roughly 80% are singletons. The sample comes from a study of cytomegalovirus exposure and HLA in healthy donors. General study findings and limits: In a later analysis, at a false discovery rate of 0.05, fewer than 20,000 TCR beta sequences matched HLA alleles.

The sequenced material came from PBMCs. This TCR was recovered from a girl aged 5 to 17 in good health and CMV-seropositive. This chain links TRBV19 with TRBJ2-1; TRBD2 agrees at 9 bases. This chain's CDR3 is CASSIDSGSFNEQFF. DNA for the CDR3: TGTGCCAGTAGTATAGATAGCGGGAGCTTTAATGAGCAGTTCTTC.